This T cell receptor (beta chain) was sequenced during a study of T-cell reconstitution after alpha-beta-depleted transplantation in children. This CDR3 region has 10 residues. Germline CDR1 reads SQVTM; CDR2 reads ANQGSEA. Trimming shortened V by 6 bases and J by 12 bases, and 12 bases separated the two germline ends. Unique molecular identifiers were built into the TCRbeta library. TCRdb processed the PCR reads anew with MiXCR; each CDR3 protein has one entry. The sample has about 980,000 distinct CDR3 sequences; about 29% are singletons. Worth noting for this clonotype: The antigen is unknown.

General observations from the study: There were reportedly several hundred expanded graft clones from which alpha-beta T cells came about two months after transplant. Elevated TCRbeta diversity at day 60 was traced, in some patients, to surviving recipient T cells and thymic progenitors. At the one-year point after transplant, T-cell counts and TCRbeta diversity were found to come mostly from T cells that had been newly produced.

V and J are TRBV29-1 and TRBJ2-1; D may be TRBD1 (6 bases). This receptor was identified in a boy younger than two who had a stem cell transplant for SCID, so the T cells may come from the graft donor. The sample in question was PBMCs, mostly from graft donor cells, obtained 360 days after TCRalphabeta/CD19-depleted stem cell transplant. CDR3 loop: CSVNKGGQFF. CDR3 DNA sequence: TGCAGCGTCAATAAAGGGGGGCAGTTCTTC.